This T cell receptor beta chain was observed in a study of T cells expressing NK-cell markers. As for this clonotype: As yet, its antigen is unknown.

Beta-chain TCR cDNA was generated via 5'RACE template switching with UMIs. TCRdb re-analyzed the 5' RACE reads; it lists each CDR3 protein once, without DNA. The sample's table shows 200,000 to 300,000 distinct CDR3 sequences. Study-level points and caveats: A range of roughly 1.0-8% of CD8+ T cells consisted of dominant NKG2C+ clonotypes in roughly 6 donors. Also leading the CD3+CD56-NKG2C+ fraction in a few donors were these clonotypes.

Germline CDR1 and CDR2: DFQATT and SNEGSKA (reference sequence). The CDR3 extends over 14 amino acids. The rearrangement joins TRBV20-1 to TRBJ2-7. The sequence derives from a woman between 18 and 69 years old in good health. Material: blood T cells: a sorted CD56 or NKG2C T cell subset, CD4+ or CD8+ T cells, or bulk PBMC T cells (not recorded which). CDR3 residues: CSARQTGVSYEQYF.